The 28 T cell receptor beta chains reported below all come from one sample, sequenced in a study of early T cells in non-severe SARS-CoV-2 infection. TCRdb re-called the 5' RACE reads with MiXCR, one entry per CDR3 protein. The sample holds tens of thousands of distinct CDR3 sequences, 14% to 15% seen once. Sequencing was done on a sample of whole blood. These receptors came from an adult who was a healthcare worker with PCR-confirmed SARS-CoV-2 infection or an uninfected control (not recorded which).

Only a few counts were recorded for this clonotype. The chain recombines TRBV5-6 with TRBJ2-1; weak D call: TRBD2 (5 bases). Trimming cost V 3 bases and J 2 bases, with 12 bases left between them. The germline V gene encodes CDR1 SGHDT and CDR2 YYEEEE. The CDR3 runs 15 residues. This chain's CDR3 is CASSSEDPPYNEQFF. CDR3 sequence (DNA): TGTGCCAGCAGCTCGGAGGACCCACCCTACAATGAGCAGTTCTTC.

The chain couples TRBV6-1 to TRBJ2-7; 7 positions match TRBD1. Germline V gives CDR1 MNHNS, CDR2 SASEGT. V shed 2 bases and J 3 bases; nucleotides not matched to a gene: 4. This CDR3 has 14 amino acids. The CDR3 is CASSETGALYEQYF. For the CDR3, the DNA is TGTGCCAGCAGTGAAACAGGGGCTCTCTACGAGCAGTACTTC.

This clonotype was seen repeatedly, ten times or more. The CDR3 region is CASNDMDRGSEKLFF. The DNA for the CDR3 is TGTGCCAGTAACGACATGGACAGGGGGAGTGAAAAACTGTTTTTT. This chain uses TRBV19 with TRBJ1-4, with 10 positions matching TRBD1. Trimming removed 7 bases from V and 7 bases from J; junction bases left unmatched: 9. The CDR3 length is 15 residues. In germline, CDR1 is LNHDA, CDR2 SQIVND (reference sequence). The full variable domain, in which reference TRBV19 and TRBJ1-4 provide the parts outside the CDR3, is DGGITQSPKYLFRKEGQNVTLSCEQNLNHDAMYWYRQDPGQGLRLIYYSQIVNDFQKGDIAEGYSVSREKKESFPLTVTSAQKNPTAFYLCASNDMDRGSEKLFFGSGTQLSVL.

The gene calls are TRBV20-1 and TRBJ2-7; D perhaps matches TRBD2 (6 bases). The CDR3 has 15 residues. CDR1 is DFQATT, CDR2 SNEGSKA, per germline (reference sequence). The V and J ends lost 4 bases and 3 bases respectively, with 19 bases between them. CDR3 nucleotides: TGCAGTGCTAACGGCGTAGCGGAGGGCCTCTACGAGCAGTACTTC. Protein: CSANGVAEGLYEQYF.

This clonotype showed up just a few times. The chain carries TRBV29-1 and TRBJ1-1; no firm D call. Germline V CDR1 and CDR2: SQVTM, ANQGSEA. The CDR3 contains 12 residues. Trimming left V 7 bases short and J 0 bases short, with 9 bases between. The CDR3 region has the DNA TGCAGCGGCAGGCATCTGAACACTGAAGCTTTCTTT. Protein: CSGRHLNTEAFF.

This chain links TRBV20-1 with TRBJ2-5; the D gene is possibly TRBD2 (6 bases). The CDR3 contains 17 residues. Trimming took 5 bases from V and 0 from J, leaving 22 bases between them. Per the germline V gene, CDR1 is DFQATT and CDR2 is SNEGSKA (reference sequence). CDR3 sequence (DNA): TGCAGTGCTCCTTCATACCAGGTAGCGGAAAACCAAGAGACCCAGTACTTC. Translating it yields CSAPSYQVAENQETQYF.

The chain carries TRBV27 and TRBJ2-1; D gene uncertain. The CDR3 sequence is 12 residues long. V was cut by 8 bases and J by 7 bases, with 12 bases left in between. CDR1 and CDR2 from the germline V gene are MNHEY and SMNVEV (reference sequence). CDR3 residues: CASGGWENEQFF. The CDR3 DNA follows: TGTGCCAGCGGTGGTTGGGAAAATGAGCAGTTCTTC.

This clonotype was counted only a few times. V and J are TRBV6-6 and TRBJ1-5; D is ambiguous. With 0 bases removed from V and 8 bases from J, the gap between germline ends came to 11 bases. Germline V gene data show CDR1 as MNHNY and CDR2 as SVGAGI (reference sequence). This CDR3 spans 14 amino acids. CDR3 residues: CASSYSRLKEPQHF. CDR3 in DNA: TGTGCCAGCAGTTACTCGCGACTAAAAGAGCCCCAGCATTTT.

This clonotype showed up just a few times. The chain joins TRBV28 to TRBJ2-7; TRBD1 matches at 8 bases. The CDR3 contains 14 residues. V dropped 5 bases and J dropped 4; count of bases not matched to a gene: 7. The germline gives CDR1 MDHEN, CDR2 SYDVKM. CDR3 sequence reads: CASSDGQGIYEQYF. CDR3 nucleotides: TGTGCCAGCAGTGATGGACAGGGAATTTACGAGCAGTACTTC.

V is TRBV18 and J is TRBJ1-1; D unclear. Trimming took 5 bases from V and 3 from J, leaving 10 bases between them. The CDR3 has 13 amino acids. CDR1 is KGHSH and CDR2 is LQKENI in the germline V gene. DNA of the CDR3: TGTGCCAGCTCATCGGACCGCCACACTGAAGCTTTCTTT. It specifies CASSSDRHTEAFF.

The CDR3 nucleotides are TGTGCCAGCAGTCTAACAGGGGCGTATAGCAATCAGCCCCAGCATTTT. Residues: CASSLTGAYSNQPQHF. The chain has TRBV2 and TRBJ1-5; TRBD1 matches at 7 bases. The germline V gene encodes CDR1 SNHLY and CDR2 FYNNEI. The V segment lost 5 bases and the J segment 0 bases; nucleotides outside the gene matches: 7. The CDR3 is 16 residues long. Filled out from reference TRBV2 and TRBJ1-5, the complete variable domain reads EPEVTQTPSHQVTQMGQEVILRCVPISNHLYFYWYRQILGQKVEFLVSFYNNEISEKSEIFDDQFSVERPDGSNFTLKIRSTKLEDSAMYFCASSLTGAYSNQPQHFGDGTRLSIL.

The genes are TRBV14 and TRBJ2-1, with 10 positions matching TRBD2. Germline V gene lookup returns CDR1 SGHDN and CDR2 FVKESK. V shed 1 base and J 8 bases; nucleotides not matched to a gene: 5. The CDR3 spans 15 residues. CDR3 region: CASSQGPSGSYEQFF. The CDR3 DNA sequence: TGTGCCAGCAGCCAAGGCCCTAGCGGGAGTTATGAGCAGTTCTTC.

This clonotype has more than one count but fewer than ten. This chain links TRBV24-1 with TRBJ2-1; TRBD2 aligns across 13 bases. The CDR3 runs 16 residues. Trimming removed 2 bases from V and 4 bases from J; junction bases left unmatched: 1. Germline V gene lookup returns CDR1 KGHDR and CDR2 SFDVKD. The CDR3 spells CATSDSGLAGYNEQFF. The CDR3 DNA reads TGTGCCACCAGTGATTCGGGACTAGCGGGATACAATGAGCAGTTCTTC.

This sequence joins TRBV10-3 and TRBJ2-1; D gene ambiguous. V lost 10 bases and J 6 bases, leaving 13 bases between the germline ends. The CDR3 loop spans 12 amino acids. Germline CDR1 and CDR2: ENHRY and SYGVKD. CDR3: CATRPPGNEQFF. The DNA of the CDR3 is TGTGCCACTCGTCCCCCTGGCAATGAGCAGTTCTTC.

This clonotype was counted a few times. V is TRBV10-3 and J is TRBJ1-5; D is unresolved. In germline, CDR1 is ENHRY, CDR2 SYGVKD. The CDR3 covers 12 residues. The V and J ends lost 4 bases and 2 bases respectively, with 3 bases between them. The CDR3 sequence: CAISGGNQPQHF. CDR3 sequence (DNA): TGTGCCATCAGTGGGGGCAATCAGCCCCAGCATTTT.

CDR3 bases: TGCGCCAGCAGTCTGAGAAATCCTAGCGGTAACTCCTACAATGAGCAGTTCTTC. Amino acid sequence: CASSLRNPSGNSYNEQFF. The chain has TRBV4-1 and TRBJ2-1; 7 bases align to TRBD2. CDR1 and CDR2 from the germline V gene are MGHRA and YSYEKL. There are 18 residues in the CDR3. V lost 6 bases to trimming and J lost 0 bases; unmatched junction nucleotides: 14.

This clonotype occurred a few times. The rearrangement joins TRBV25-1 to TRBJ2-7; TRBD2 matches 8 bases. CDR1 is MGHDK and CDR2 is SYGVNS in the germline V gene. The CDR3 is 14 residues long. Trimming took 2 bases from V and 3 from J; bases not matched to a gene: 3. CDR3: CASSEAGGRYEQYF. The CDR3 bases are TGTGCCAGCAGTGAAGCGGGAGGCCGCTACGAGCAGTACTTC.

There are a few counts of this clonotype. This chain connects TRBV20-1 to TRBJ2-3, with 7 positions matching TRBD2. The CDR3 spans 14 residues. Germline assignment: CDR1 DFQATT and CDR2 SNEGSKA (reference sequence). With 3 bases clipped from V and 1 base from J, the junction kept 4 bases outside the gene matches. This CDR3 reads CSARGTSGTDTQYF. The DNA of the CDR3 is TGCAGTGCTAGGGGTACTAGCGGCACAGATACGCAGTATTTT.

With regard to this clonotype: The junction departs from germline at one end; a sequencing error may be responsible. The rearrangement joins TRBV28 to TRBJ2-5, with D uncertain. This CDR3 comprises 14 residues. CDR1 and CDR2 from the germline V gene are MDHEN and SYDVKM. The CDR3 reads CANSSPFAVETQYF. DNA for the CDR3: TGTGCCAACAGTTCCCCTTTTGCGGTGGAGACCCAGTACTTC.

The sample holds a few counts of this clonotype. The chain recombines TRBV20-1 with TRBJ1-2; D perhaps matches TRBD1 (6 bases). The germline V gene has CDR1 DFQATT and CDR2 SNEGSKA (reference sequence). The V end lost 5 bases, the J end lost 0 bases, and 16 bases lay between the germline ends. This CDR3 comprises 15 residues. DNA for the CDR3: TGCAGTGCTCGATTGGACAGCAACCCTAACTATGGCTACACCTTC. Protein sequence: CSARLDSNPNYGYTF.

The J gene is TRBJ2-1, the V gene TRBV6-6, with 8 bases aligning to TRBD2. Germline-derived CDR1 and CDR2 are MNHNY and SVGAGI (reference sequence). This CDR3 is built from 14 residues. Trimming removed 4 bases from V and 4 bases from J; junction bases left unmatched: 3. The CDR3 DNA sequence: TGTGCCAGCAGTTCCGGGAGGGGGTACAATGAGCAGTTCTTC. Its translation is CASSSGRGYNEQFF.

This chain links TRBV7-6 with TRBJ1-4; D gene ambiguous. Trimming left V 5 bases short and J 8 bases short, with 15 bases between. Looked up from germline, CDR1 is SGHVS and CDR2 is FNYEAQ. The length of the CDR3 is 14 residues. The CDR3 DNA sequence: TGTGCCAGCAGCCTACAGTACTCCCTCGAAAAACTGTTTTTT. This gives the protein CASSLQYSLEKLFF.

V is TRBV27 and J is TRBJ2-7; D is possibly TRBD1 (5 bases). The CDR3 sequence is 15 residues long. The germline gives CDR1 MNHEY, CDR2 SMNVEV (reference sequence). V dropped 4 bases and J dropped 6 bases, with 19 bases sitting between them. CDR3 loop: CASSSRPLGQGEQYF. CDR3 coding DNA: TGTGCCAGCAGTTCACGTCCCTTAGGTCAGGGCGAGCAGTACTTC.

This clonotype was seen repeatedly, ten times or more. The V gene is TRBV14, the J gene TRBJ2-2, with D tentatively TRBD2 (6 bases). V was shortened by 6 bases and J by 6 bases, with 11 bases between the two germline ends. Per the germline V gene, CDR1 is SGHDN and CDR2 is FVKESK. CDR3 length: 13 amino acids. CDR3: CASRTRISGELFF. The CDR3 DNA is TGTGCCAGCAGGACTAGGATTTCCGGGGAGCTGTTTTTT. Full variable domain (outside the CDR3, taken from reference TRBV14 and TRBJ2-2): EAGVTQFPSHSVIEKGQTVTLRCDPISGHDNLYWYRRVMGKEIKFLLHFVKESKQDESGMPNNRFLAERTGGTYSTLKVQPAELEDSGVYFCASRTRISGELFFGEGSRLTVL.

This clonotype was found a few times. The chain is built from TRBV6-5 and TRBJ2-7; 14 bases are shared with TRBD2. The CDR3 loop spans 15 amino acids. Trimming took 4 bases from V and 3 from J; bases not matched to a gene: 2. The V gene's germline CDR1 is MNHEY and CDR2 SVGAGI. CDR3 bases: TGTGCCAGCAGTTCCGGGACTAGCGGGGGCTACGAGCAGTACTTC. Translating gives CASSSGTSGGYEQYF.

The chain couples TRBV13 to TRBJ2-5; D remains ambiguous. Germline CDR1 is PRHDT and CDR2 is FYEKMQ (reference sequence). This CDR3 has 15 amino acids. Deletions cut 2 bases from V and 3 bases from J, with 13 bases between. CDR3 in DNA: TGTGCCAGCAGCTTACCCGGCTACGGAGAAGAGACCCAGTACTTC. Amino acids: CASSLPGYGEETQYF.

Regarding this clonotype: The junction and the germline gene differ at one end; a read error may be behind it. The chain couples TRBV18 to TRBJ1-3, with 8 bases aligning to TRBD1. This CDR3 spans 18 amino acids. The V gene's germline CDR1 is KGHSH and CDR2 LQKENI. CDR3 sequence (DNA): TGTGCCAGCTCACCTATACTCGGTCGGACAGGGTCTGAAAACACCATATATTTT. Its protein is CASSPILGRTGSENTIYF.

This clonotype was picked up a small number of times. The V gene is TRBV2, the J gene TRBJ2-1, with 7 positions matching TRBD2. CDR1 and CDR2 from the germline V gene are SNHLY and FYNNEI. The V segment lost 3 bases and the J segment 4 bases; nucleotides outside the gene matches: 3. The CDR3 runs to 14 residues. This chain's CDR3 is CASSESSGYNEQFF. DNA for the CDR3: TGTGCCAGCAGTGAGTCTAGCGGATACAATGAGCAGTTCTTC. The full variable domain, with the rest looked up from reference TRBV2 and TRBJ2-1, is EPEVTQTPSHQVTQMGQEVILRCVPISNHLYFYWYRQILGQKVEFLVSFYNNEISEKSEIFDDQFSVERPDGSNFTLKIRSTKLEDSAMYFCASSESSGYNEQFFGPGTRLTVL.